This TCR beta chain was found in a study of T cells in localized non-small cell lung cancer. Germline assignment: CDR1 MNHEY and CDR2 SVGAGI. CDR3 length: 14 residues. Losses at the gene ends were 7 bases for V and 5 bases for J; bases not matched to a gene: 9. The table came from immunoSEQ multiplex PCR; TCRdb's copy has only in-frame clones and leaves some out. The sample has 50,000 to 60,000 clones; approximately 86% are singletons. Source: PBMCs, taken before any cancer treatment. The genes are TRBV6-5 and TRBJ1-2; 8 bases fit TRBD1. The sequence was obtained from a female donor with stage II lung adenocarcinoma. The CDR3 sequence: CASTEDRELYGYTF. The DNA for the CDR3 is TGTGCCAGCACCGAGGACAGGGAATTGTATGGCTACACCTTC.